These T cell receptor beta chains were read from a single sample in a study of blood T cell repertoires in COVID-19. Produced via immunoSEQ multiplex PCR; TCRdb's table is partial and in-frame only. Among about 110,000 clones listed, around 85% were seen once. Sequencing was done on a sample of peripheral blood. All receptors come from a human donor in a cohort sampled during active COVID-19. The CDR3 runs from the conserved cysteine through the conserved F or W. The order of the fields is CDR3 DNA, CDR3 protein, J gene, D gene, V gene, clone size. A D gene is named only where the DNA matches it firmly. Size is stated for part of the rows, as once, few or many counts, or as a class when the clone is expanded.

cdr3_nt: TGTGCCAGCTCACTTAACCCACAGCCATCTAATGAAAAACTGTTTTTT
cdr3_aa: CASSLNPQPSNEKLFF
j_call: TRBJ1-4
d_call: -
v_call: TRBV18
clone_size: -

cdr3_nt: TGTGCCAGCTACGGGACAGGGCTCTCTGGAAACACCATATATTTT
cdr3_aa: CASYGTGLSGNTIYF
j_call: TRBJ1-3
d_call: TRBD1
v_call: TRBV7-9
clone_size: -

cdr3_nt: TGTGCCAGCAGTTACTCGCAACAGGGTGGCAATCAGCCCCAGCATTTT
cdr3_aa: CASSYSQQGGNQPQHF
j_call: TRBJ1-5
d_call: -
v_call: TRBV6-6
clone_size: -

cdr3_nt: TGTGCCAGCAGCTCACTTTCCCCCGGGGTTAGCCCCCGCAATGAGCAGTTCTTC
cdr3_aa: CASSSLSPGVSPRNEQFF
j_call: TRBJ2-1
d_call: -
v_call: TRBV6-2/TRBV6-3
clone_size: -

cdr3_nt: TGTGCCAGCAGCTTATTAGCCCAAGAGACCCAGTACTTC
cdr3_aa: CASSLLAQETQYF
j_call: TRBJ2-5
d_call: -
v_call: TRBV7-8
clone_size: once

cdr3_nt: TGCAGCGTCCCGGGACAGGGGGCTTTTGGCTACACCTTC
cdr3_aa: CSVPGQGAFGYTF
j_call: TRBJ1-2
d_call: TRBD1
v_call: TRBV29-1
clone_size: -

cdr3_nt: TGTGCCAGCAGTGTGGGACTAGCGGGGGTTCTCACAGATACGCAGTATTTT
cdr3_aa: CASSVGLAGVLTDTQYF
j_call: TRBJ2-3
d_call: TRBD2
v_call: TRBV6-1
clone_size: -

cdr3_nt: TGTGCCAGCAGCACAGGGGGTTCCGAGCAGTACTTC
cdr3_aa: CASSTGGSEQYF
j_call: TRBJ2-7
d_call: TRBD1
v_call: TRBV7-9
clone_size: -

cdr3_nt: TGTGCCTGGAGTGTAGAGAGAAACATTCAGTACTTC
cdr3_aa: CAWSVERNIQYF
j_call: TRBJ2-4
d_call: -
v_call: TRBV30
clone_size: -

cdr3_nt: TGTGCCAGCAGGACTAGCCCGGCGGAGACCCAGTACTTC
cdr3_aa: CASRTSPAETQYF
j_call: TRBJ2-5
d_call: TRBD2
v_call: TRBV7-2
clone_size: -

cdr3_nt: TGTGCCAGCTCACCATTCGACAGGGGGGGCACAGATACGCAGTATTTT
cdr3_aa: CASSPFDRGGTDTQYF
j_call: TRBJ2-3
d_call: TRBD1
v_call: TRBV18
clone_size: -

cdr3_nt: TGCGCCAGCAGCTTGACGGCAGGAGGGAATCAGCCCCAGCATTTT
cdr3_aa: CASSLTAGGNQPQHF
j_call: TRBJ1-5
d_call: -
v_call: TRBV5-1
clone_size: few

cdr3_nt: TGTGCCACCGATGGACAAGGAACGCAGTATTTT
cdr3_aa: CATDGQGTQYF
j_call: TRBJ2-3
d_call: -
v_call: TRBV18
clone_size: -

cdr3_nt: TGTGCCAGCAGTTACTCGGTTTTGAGCGGGCGGTACTACGAGCAGTACTTC
cdr3_aa: CASSYSVLSGRYYEQYF
j_call: TRBJ2-7
d_call: -
v_call: TRBV6-2/TRBV6-3
clone_size: many

cdr3_nt: TGTGCCATCAGGCAAACAGGGTTCGATGGCTACACCTTC
cdr3_aa: CAIRQTGFDGYTF
j_call: TRBJ1-2
d_call: -
v_call: TRBV10-3
clone_size: -

cdr3_nt: TGTGCCAGCAGCTCACGGGGGGGGCTGTACAACGGTCCACCCCTCCACTTT
cdr3_aa: CASSSRGGLYNGPPLHF
j_call: TRBJ1-6
d_call: -
v_call: TRBV6-2/TRBV6-3
clone_size: -

cdr3_nt: TGTGCCAGCGCTAGGACAGGAGGTTACGAGCAGTACTTC
cdr3_aa: CASARTGGYEQYF
j_call: TRBJ2-7
d_call: TRBD1
v_call: TRBV6-5
clone_size: -

cdr3_nt: TGTGCCAGCAGCTTCGAGGGAGGCACTGAAGCTTTCTTT
cdr3_aa: CASSFEGGTEAFF
j_call: TRBJ1-1
d_call: -
v_call: TRBV11-3
clone_size: -

cdr3_nt: TGTGCCAGCCGTCCCCGTCCTGGAAACACCATATATTTT
cdr3_aa: CASRPRPGNTIYF
j_call: TRBJ1-3
d_call: -
v_call: TRBV2
clone_size: -

cdr3_nt: TGTGCCAGCAGCCACGTGGGGGGGGCAGGGAGCACCGGGGAGCTGTTTTTT
cdr3_aa: CASSHVGGAGSTGELFF
j_call: TRBJ2-2
d_call: -
v_call: TRBV3-1/TRBV3-2
clone_size: -

cdr3_nt: TGTGCCAGCAGGGGGTCGGGAGTAAAGGAAAAACTGTTTTTT
cdr3_aa: CASRGSGVKEKLFF
j_call: TRBJ1-4
d_call: -
v_call: TRBV27
clone_size: -

cdr3_nt: TGCGCCAGCAGCCTCCCAACTAGCGGGGGGAGAGTCAGTGAGCAGTTCTTC
cdr3_aa: CASSLPTSGGRVSEQFF
j_call: TRBJ2-1
d_call: TRBD2
v_call: TRBV4-1
clone_size: -

cdr3_nt: TGTGCCAGCAGCTTGGGGGCGACAGGAGTGCAAGAGACCCAGTACTTC
cdr3_aa: CASSLGATGVQETQYF
j_call: TRBJ2-5
d_call: -
v_call: TRBV5-8
clone_size: -

cdr3_nt: TGCGCCAGCAGCCAATTAGCGGGGGGGGCCACAGATACGCAGTATTTT
cdr3_aa: CASSQLAGGATDTQYF
j_call: TRBJ2-3
d_call: TRBD2
v_call: TRBV4-1
clone_size: -

cdr3_nt: TGTGCCAGCAGTTCGACCGGGGGTAGCAATCAGCCCCAGCATTTT
cdr3_aa: CASSSTGGSNQPQHF
j_call: TRBJ1-5
d_call: -
v_call: TRBV6-6
clone_size: -

cdr3_nt: TGTGCCACCAGTGACTCGACTAGCGGGGGGGAGAATGAGCAGTTCTTC
cdr3_aa: CATSDSTSGGENEQFF
j_call: TRBJ2-1
d_call: TRBD2
v_call: TRBV24-1
clone_size: few

cdr3_nt: TGTGCCAGCCGCAGGGACAGGGATCGAGGTGAGCAGTTCTTC
cdr3_aa: CASRRDRDRGEQFF
j_call: TRBJ2-1
d_call: TRBD1
v_call: TRBV6-5
clone_size: once

cdr3_nt: TGTGCCATCAGTGAGCTTGGACAGGGGGATCAGCCCCAGCATTTT
cdr3_aa: CAISELGQGDQPQHF
j_call: TRBJ1-5
d_call: TRBD1
v_call: TRBV10-3
clone_size: -

cdr3_nt: TGTGCCAGCAGCTTAGGGACAGGTTCCTACGAGCAGTACTTC
cdr3_aa: CASSLGTGSYEQYF
j_call: TRBJ2-7
d_call: TRBD1
v_call: TRBV11-2
clone_size: -

cdr3_nt: TGTGCCAGTAGCCTTCAAATCACAGGGGGCAGTCAGCCCCAGCATTTT
cdr3_aa: CASSLQITGGSQPQHF
j_call: TRBJ1-5
d_call: TRBD1
v_call: TRBV19
clone_size: -

cdr3_nt: TGTGCCATCAGTGATTCTAGCGGGGCCCAAGAGACCCAGTACTTC
cdr3_aa: CAISDSSGAQETQYF
j_call: TRBJ2-5
d_call: TRBD2
v_call: TRBV10-3
clone_size: -

cdr3_nt: TGTGCCAGCAGCGCGGGTGAGAGCAACTCTGGGGCCAACGTCCTGACTTTC
cdr3_aa: CASSAGESNSGANVLTF
j_call: TRBJ2-6
d_call: -
v_call: TRBV9
clone_size: -

cdr3_nt: TGTGCCAGCAGCTTGGGCCCGATAAACACCGGGGAGCTGTTTTTT
cdr3_aa: CASSLGPINTGELFF
j_call: TRBJ2-2
d_call: -
v_call: TRBV7-9
clone_size: -

cdr3_nt: TGTGCCAGCAGTACTAGCGGCACCTACGAGCAGTACTTC
cdr3_aa: CASSTSGTYEQYF
j_call: TRBJ2-7
d_call: TRBD2
v_call: TRBV5-4
clone_size: -

cdr3_nt: TGTGCCTGGAGGCTGGGGGCGGGTTACAATGAGCAGTTCTTC
cdr3_aa: CAWRLGAGYNEQFF
j_call: TRBJ2-1
d_call: -
v_call: TRBV30
clone_size: few

cdr3_nt: TGTGCCAGCATAGTAAGCGCCGCCTACAATGAGCAGTTCTTC
cdr3_aa: CASIVSAAYNEQFF
j_call: TRBJ2-1
d_call: -
v_call: TRBV2
clone_size: -

cdr3_nt: TGTGCCAGCAGTCCACACGGGACAGGGGGCGGGGGAAACACCATATATTTT
cdr3_aa: CASSPHGTGGGGNTIYF
j_call: TRBJ1-3
d_call: TRBD1
v_call: TRBV6-6
clone_size: -

cdr3_nt: TGTGCCAGCAGTGAACGACAGGGGATGGCTGAAGCTTTCTTT
cdr3_aa: CASSERQGMAEAFF
j_call: TRBJ1-1
d_call: TRBD1
v_call: TRBV2
clone_size: -

cdr3_nt: TGCGCCAGCAGCTTGGTGGGTTTGCAGGGGATATCTCGGGGCACAGATACGCAGTATTTT
cdr3_aa: CASSLVGLQGISRGTDTQYF
j_call: TRBJ2-3
d_call: -
v_call: TRBV5-1
clone_size: -

cdr3_nt: TGTGCCAGCACTTCAAGGGGGCTTGAGGACGGAAGGGAAAAACTGTTTTTT
cdr3_aa: CASTSRGLEDGREKLFF
j_call: TRBJ1-4
d_call: TRBD1
v_call: TRBV27
clone_size: -

cdr3_nt: TGTGCCAGCAGCCAAGGACAGGTCGCCTATGGCTACACCTTC
cdr3_aa: CASSQGQVAYGYTF
j_call: TRBJ1-2
d_call: TRBD1
v_call: TRBV5-8
clone_size: -

cdr3_nt: TGTGCCAGTCACACGAACACTGAAGCTTTCTTT
cdr3_aa: CASHTNTEAFF
j_call: TRBJ1-1
d_call: -
v_call: TRBV28
clone_size: -

cdr3_nt: TGTGCCAGCAGTTTAGCAGGGGATCAGCCCCAGCATTTT
cdr3_aa: CASSLAGDQPQHF
j_call: TRBJ1-5
d_call: -
v_call: TRBV28
clone_size: -

cdr3_nt: TGCGCCAGCAGCTTGTCGGGGGGGAGCTCCTACGAGCAGTACTTC
cdr3_aa: CASSLSGGSSYEQYF
j_call: TRBJ2-7
d_call: TRBD2
v_call: TRBV5-1
clone_size: -

cdr3_nt: TGTGCCAGCACCGAAAACAGGATAAGGGGCTACACCTTC
cdr3_aa: CASTENRIRGYTF
j_call: TRBJ1-2
d_call: -
v_call: TRBV6-5
clone_size: few